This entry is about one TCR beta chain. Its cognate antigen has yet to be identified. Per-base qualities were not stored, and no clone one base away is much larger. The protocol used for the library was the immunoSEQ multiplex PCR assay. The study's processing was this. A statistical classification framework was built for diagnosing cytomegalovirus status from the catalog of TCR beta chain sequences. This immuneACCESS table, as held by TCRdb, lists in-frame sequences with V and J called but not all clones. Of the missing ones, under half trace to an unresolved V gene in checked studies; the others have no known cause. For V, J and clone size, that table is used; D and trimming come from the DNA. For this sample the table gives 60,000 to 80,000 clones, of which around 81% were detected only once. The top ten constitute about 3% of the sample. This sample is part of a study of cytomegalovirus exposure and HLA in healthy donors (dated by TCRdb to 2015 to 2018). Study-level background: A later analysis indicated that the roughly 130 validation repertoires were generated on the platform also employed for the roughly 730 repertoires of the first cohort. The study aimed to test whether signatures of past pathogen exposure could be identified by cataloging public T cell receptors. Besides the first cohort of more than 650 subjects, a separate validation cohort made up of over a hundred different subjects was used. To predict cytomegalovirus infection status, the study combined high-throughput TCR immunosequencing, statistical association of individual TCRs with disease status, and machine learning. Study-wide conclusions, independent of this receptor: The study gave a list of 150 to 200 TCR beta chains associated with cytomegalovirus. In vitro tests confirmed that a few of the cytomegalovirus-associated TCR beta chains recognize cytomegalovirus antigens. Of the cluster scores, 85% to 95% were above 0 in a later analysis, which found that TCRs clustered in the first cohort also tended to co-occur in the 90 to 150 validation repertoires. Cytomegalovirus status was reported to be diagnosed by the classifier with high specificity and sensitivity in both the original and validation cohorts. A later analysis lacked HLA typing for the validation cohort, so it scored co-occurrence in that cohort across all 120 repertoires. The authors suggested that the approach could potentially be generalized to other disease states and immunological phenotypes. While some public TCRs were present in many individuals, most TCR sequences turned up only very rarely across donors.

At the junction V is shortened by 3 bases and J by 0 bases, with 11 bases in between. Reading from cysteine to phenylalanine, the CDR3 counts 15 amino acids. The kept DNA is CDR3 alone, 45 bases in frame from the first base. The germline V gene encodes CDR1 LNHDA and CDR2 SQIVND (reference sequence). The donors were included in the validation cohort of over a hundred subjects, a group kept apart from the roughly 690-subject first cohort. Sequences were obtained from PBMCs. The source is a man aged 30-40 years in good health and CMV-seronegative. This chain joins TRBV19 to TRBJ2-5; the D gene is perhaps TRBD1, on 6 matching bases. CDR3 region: CASSIQGTYQETQYF. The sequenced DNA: TGTGCCAGTAGTATCCAGGGGACGTACCAAGAGACCCAGTACTTC.